This T cell receptor (beta chain) was identified during a study of control samples from healthy donors and cancer patients. Germline CDR1 is KGHSH and CDR2 is LQKENI. This CDR3 is built from 13 residues. V gave up 4 bases and J gave up 2 bases, with 9 bases separating them. The method was immunoSEQ multiplex PCR; TCRdb's version includes in-frame clones alone and lacks a portion of them. The data show more than 100,000 clones, roughly 91% seen once. This receptor was obtained from a man in his 60s with lung cancer. Sample: PBMCs. The chain employs TRBV18 and TRBJ2-7, with D tentatively TRBD1 (6 bases). This chain's CDR3 is CASSRDTAYEQYV. DNA of the CDR3: TGTGCCAGCTCACGGGACACCGCCTACGAGCAGTACGTC.